The next 6 T cell receptor beta chains were all read from a single sample in a study of shared clonotypes between healthy human individuals. Assay used: immunoSEQ multiplex PCR; TCRdb lists only in-frame clones, some missing. The sample contains approximately 1,500,000 clones, around 98% of which appear only once. Material: naive CD4+ T cells sorted from blood. Regarding subset: CD45RA+ positively selected. These receptors originate from a man younger than 40 in good health.

The V gene is TRBV18, the J gene TRBJ2-7; no firm D call. V was clipped by 6 bases and J by 2 bases, with 11 bases between them. This CDR3 has 13 amino acids. In germline, CDR1 is KGHSH, CDR2 LQKENI. The CDR3 DNA is TGTGCCAGCTCGCCTGCGTGGACCTACGAGCAGTACTTC. This sequence encodes CASSPAWTYEQYF.

V and J are TRBV6-5 and TRBJ2-7; D is possibly TRBD2 (6 bases). The germline V and J ends were trimmed by 0 bases and 6 bases, with 18 bases remaining between them. Germline assignment: CDR1 MNHEY and CDR2 SVGAGI. The CDR3 runs to 16 residues. In DNA, the CDR3 is TGTGCCAGCAGTTACTCGAACCGGGAGAGGCGTCTCGAGCAGTACTTC. Translation gives CASSYSNRERRLEQYF.

V and J are TRBV9 and TRBJ2-1; 7 bases align to TRBD2. CDR1 SGDLS and CDR2 YYNGEE come from the germline V gene. This CDR3 is 16 amino acids long. The trim removed 6 bases at V and 5 bases at J, leaving 14 bases unmatched. In DNA form, the CDR3 reads TGTGCCAGCAACAGAAACCTAGCGGACCCAGACAATGAGCAGTTCTTC. Translation: CASNRNLADPDNEQFF.

The chain has TRBV5-4 and TRBJ2-3, with D possibly matching TRBD2 (5 bases). V lost 2 bases, J lost 4 bases, and 23 bases lay in between. This CDR3 spans 18 amino acids. CDR1 is SGHNT and CDR2 is YYREEE in the germline V gene (reference sequence). The CDR3 DNA reads as TGTGCCAGCAGCTTACTCTCTCTGCTAGGACTTCAAGCAGATACGCAGTATTTT. Residues: CASSLLSLLGLQADTQYF.

With respect to this clone: The same CDR3 arises from other DNA sequences in this sample as well. The chain joins TRBV5-1 to TRBJ2-5; D is ambiguous. Germline CDR1 SGHRS, CDR2 YFSETQ. Trimming removed 0 bases at V and 4 bases at J, with 7 bases between. This CDR3 comprises 13 residues. This CDR3 is CASSLGGLETQYF. CDR3 bases: TGCGCCAGCAGCTTGGGGGGTTTAGAGACCCAGTACTTC.

The genes are TRBV7-6 and TRBJ1-5; D perhaps matches TRBD1 (5 bases). There are 16 residues in the CDR3. Trimming left V 1 base short and J 9 bases short, with 19 bases between. Germline CDR1 and CDR2: SGHVS and FNYEAQ. The CDR3 is CASSLDTISGFSPQHF. The CDR3 DNA sequence: TGTGCCAGCAGCTTAGATACAATCTCAGGGTTTTCGCCCCAGCATTTT.